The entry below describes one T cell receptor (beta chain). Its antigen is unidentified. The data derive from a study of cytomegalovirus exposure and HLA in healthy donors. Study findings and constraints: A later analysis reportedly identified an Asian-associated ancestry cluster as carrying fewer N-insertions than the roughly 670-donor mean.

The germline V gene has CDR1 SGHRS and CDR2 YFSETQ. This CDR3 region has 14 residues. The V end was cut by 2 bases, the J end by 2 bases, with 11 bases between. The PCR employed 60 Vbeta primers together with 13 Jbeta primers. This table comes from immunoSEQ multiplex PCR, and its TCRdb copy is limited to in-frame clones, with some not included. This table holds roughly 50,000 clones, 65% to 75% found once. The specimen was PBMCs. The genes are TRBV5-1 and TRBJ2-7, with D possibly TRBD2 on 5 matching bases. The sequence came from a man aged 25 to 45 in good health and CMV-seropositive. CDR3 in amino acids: CASSLRGLAYEQYF. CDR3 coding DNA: TGCGCCAGCAGCTTAAGAGGGTTGGCCTACGAGCAGTACTTC.